This T cell receptor beta chain was observed in a study of glioma-infiltrating T cells (dated by TCRdb to 2016 to 2018). In the study overall: The low-grade gliomas were WHO grade II oligodendrogliomas or astrocytomas, while the glioblastomas were WHO grade IV tumors sampled at initial diagnosis rather than at recurrent diagnosis. Blood libraries targeted about 4- to 11-fold sequencing coverage of roughly 930,000 peripheral T cells. To measure how far tissue and blood T-cell populations diverged, each tissue-infiltrating repertoire was compared against the peripheral blood repertoire of the same patient. Sequencing of TCR alpha- and beta-chain repertoires was performed on glioma tissue, on non-neoplastic brain tissue, and on matched peripheral blood mononuclear cells. Dexamethasone was administered to glioma patients for six or fewer days before surgery. The paired cohort was made up of three low-grade glioma patients, 8 or 9 primary glioblastoma patients and three non-glioma patients who contributed non-neoplastic brain tissue. Beyond this particular receptor, the publication reports: Group comparisons were based on small numbers of patients: three non-neoplastic, three low-grade glioma and eight or nine glioblastoma patients. VJ-independent divergence between tissue and blood was found to be below expectation in non-neoplastic patients but above expectation in all gliomas, particularly low-grade gliomas. Patients with low tissue-blood divergence were marked by a signature set of shared blood CDR3 motifs, and that set was depleted in highly divergent patients. Very few CDR3 sequences were shared between tissue and blood, attributed to high CDR3 diversity and limited sampling.

Surgical brain or tumor specimens were cryofrozen in liquid nitrogen immediately after resection, and peripheral blood cells were collected concurrently. TCR alpha and beta CDR3 regions were amplified with the iRepertoire nested amplicon-rescue multiplex PCR (arm-PCR) platform from RNA. The input for one-step reverse transcription and amplification was about 90-400 ng of tissue mRNA or PBMC total RNA. Following bead purification, Illumina adapters were added by a secondary multiplex PCR, and libraries between 200 and 400 bp were gel-purified. Internal 6-nucleotide barcodes were carried by the libraries and were used for demultiplexing. Libraries were sequenced on an Illumina MiSeq with 2x220 or 2x250 nucleotide paired-end reads. As for the authors' bioinformatics: FLASH 1.2.11 was used to merge paired reads, and BWA-MEM then aligned the reads to the GRCh37 human genome before TRA and TRB reads were extracted. An IMGT-derived reference of cassette sequences and CDR3 motifs, with pseudogenes included, was used for V and J assignment. Reads were translated in three frames, and productive CDR3s were defined as those with a C...FGXG motif and no stop codons. A clonotype was defined as a unique combination of a V-J cassette pair and a CDR3 amino acid sequence. Reads were filtered by Hamming distance, with the threshold set by the sequence error rate of each sample in mapped regions. Using fastp trimming at Q25 and MiXCR clonotype assembly, TCRdb reanalyzed the public sequencing data and kept in-frame beta chains. Identical CDR3 proteins give one entry, which carries the most common genes and DNA. The V and J calls follow TCRdb's processing rather than the paper's. Recorded for this sample are about 400,000 distinct CDR3 sequences; around 38% of them occurred a single time. Together, the top ten hold about 12% of the sample.

The germline V gene (reference sequence) provides CDR1 DFQATT and CDR2 SNEGSKA. The junction carries 7 bases between V and J, which are trimmed by 5 bases and 2 bases respectively. Spanning cysteine to phenylalanine, the CDR3 consists of 11 amino acids. Left in the record is the CDR3 DNA by itself, 33 bases read in frame from the first base. To note about this clonotype: This clone's antigen is unknown. Base qualities were left out, and no much larger clone turns up one base away.

The source material was glioma tissue, nonneoplastic brain tissue, or PBMCs (not recorded which). This TCR derives from a human donor with low-grade glioma or glioblastoma, undergoing nonglioma brain surgery, or in good health (not recorded which). Recombination connected TRBV20-1 to TRBJ2-7, with no D gene named confidently. CDR3 loop: CSAHRPYEQYF. At the DNA level, the sequence is TGCAGTGCTCACAGACCCTACGAGCAGTACTTC.